A selection of T cell receptor beta chains follows, all from one sample in a study of blood T cell repertoires in COVID-19. The table came from immunoSEQ multiplex PCR; TCRdb's copy has only in-frame clones and leaves some out. Here the sample spans around 250,000 clones, 85% to 90% being singletons. The source material was PBMCs or T cells enriched from blood (not recorded which). The receptors come from a woman in her thirties with acute COVID-19. Both conserved end residues are trimmed from each CDR3. Each record gives: V gene, J gene, CDR3 protein.

v_call: TRBV12-3/TRBV12-4
j_call: TRBJ1-3
cdr3_aa: ASRPTGGNTIY

v_call: TRBV28
j_call: TRBJ1-3
cdr3_aa: ASNPGSPGNTIY

v_call: TRBV30
j_call: TRBJ2-7
cdr3_aa: AWSVPGIGHYEQY

v_call: TRBV9
j_call: TRBJ2-3
cdr3_aa: ASSSPTGGLTDTQY

v_call: TRBV13
j_call: TRBJ2-1
cdr3_aa: ASRDRDNEQF

v_call: TRBV5-1
j_call: TRBJ2-7
cdr3_aa: ASSLGDPLAVPSYEQY

v_call: TRBV7-6
j_call: TRBJ2-2
cdr3_aa: ASSFGTVPGELF

v_call: TRBV4-1
j_call: TRBJ2-5
cdr3_aa: ASSPFSGRVEETQY

v_call: TRBV19
j_call: TRBJ2-1
cdr3_aa: ASSIASGSLSNEQF

v_call: TRBV28
j_call: TRBJ1-2
cdr3_aa: ASSLGDRGSGYT

v_call: TRBV24-1
j_call: TRBJ2-1
cdr3_aa: ATRGDIYEQF

v_call: TRBV5-5
j_call: TRBJ1-1
cdr3_aa: ASSFGRGSEAF

v_call: TRBV27
j_call: TRBJ2-1
cdr3_aa: ASSFQGSYNEQF

v_call: TRBV27
j_call: TRBJ2-2
cdr3_aa: ASSSKTGDTGELF

v_call: TRBV6-5
j_call: TRBJ2-3
cdr3_aa: ASNARDSRTDTQY

v_call: TRBV7-3
j_call: TRBJ2-7
cdr3_aa: ASSKGDPYEQY

v_call: TRBV7-6
j_call: TRBJ2-2
cdr3_aa: ASSLRQGTNTGELF

v_call: TRBV28
j_call: TRBJ1-2
cdr3_aa: ASSFPGNYGYT

v_call: TRBV5-1
j_call: TRBJ2-3
cdr3_aa: ASSLVPGTDTQY

v_call: TRBV19
j_call: TRBJ2-7
cdr3_aa: ASSATGEAYEQY

v_call: TRBV19
j_call: TRBJ2-3
cdr3_aa: ASSARLLAGGASTDTQY

v_call: TRBV6-2/TRBV6-3
j_call: TRBJ2-3
cdr3_aa: ASRYRGSTDTQY

v_call: TRBV15
j_call: TRBJ2-7
cdr3_aa: ATSRDLSRSGGPFYEQY

v_call: TRBV5-8
j_call: TRBJ1-5
cdr3_aa: ASSSTPAFNQPQH

v_call: TRBV10-3
j_call: TRBJ2-4
cdr3_aa: AISDQGQGNIQY

v_call: TRBV11-2
j_call: TRBJ2-7
cdr3_aa: ASSPRDRTYEQY

v_call: TRBV21-1
j_call: TRBJ2-2
cdr3_aa: ASSKEGAGGPGTGELF

v_call: TRBV6-5
j_call: TRBJ1-2
cdr3_aa: ASYTQGYGYT

v_call: TRBV21-1
j_call: TRBJ2-7
cdr3_aa: ASSTSGGENEQY

v_call: TRBV5-1
j_call: TRBJ2-7
cdr3_aa: ASSLGSGTLSYEQY

v_call: TRBV27
j_call: TRBJ1-6
cdr3_aa: ASSPGQGGSPLH

v_call: TRBV11-1
j_call: TRBJ2-7
cdr3_aa: ASSYGLAEVGGEQY

v_call: TRBV9
j_call: TRBJ1-1
cdr3_aa: ASSQGASMATEAF

v_call: TRBV9
j_call: TRBJ2-3
cdr3_aa: ASSVTQGWGTDTQY

v_call: TRBV10-2
j_call: TRBJ2-1
cdr3_aa: ASSQDYYNEQF

v_call: TRBV14
j_call: TRBJ1-4
cdr3_aa: ASSQGHIPGDEKLF

v_call: TRBV7-8
j_call: TRBJ2-7
cdr3_aa: ASSPGTSSYEQY

v_call: TRBV9
j_call: TRBJ2-5
cdr3_aa: ASSVENTAQETQY

v_call: TRBV28
j_call: TRBJ2-7
cdr3_aa: ASSLLRLADIYEQY

v_call: TRBV6-5
j_call: TRBJ2-7
cdr3_aa: ASSRDRSYEQY

v_call: TRBV15
j_call: TRBJ2-3
cdr3_aa: ATSRDDRVRPSTDTQY

v_call: TRBV27
j_call: TRBJ2-6
cdr3_aa: ASRNGQHSGANVLT

v_call: TRBV18
j_call: TRBJ2-7
cdr3_aa: ASSPPGQRAYEQY

v_call: TRBV10-3
j_call: TRBJ1-5
cdr3_aa: AISEWAVSNQPQH